Listed below are T cell receptor beta chains from one sample, sequenced in a study of blood T cell repertoires in COVID-19. Produced via immunoSEQ multiplex PCR; TCRdb's table is partial and in-frame only. The sample holds 120,000 to 150,000 clones, over 75% seen once. Specimen: PBMCs or T cells enriched from blood (not recorded which). All receptors come from a woman in her twenties or thirties with acute COVID-19. Both conserved end residues are part of each CDR3. Each record gives: clone size, J gene, D gene, V gene, CDR3 protein, CDR3 DNA. The D gene is left open where the match is weak. Clone size is stated in some rows and not others, as once, few, many or a class when expanded.

clone_size: -
j_call: TRBJ1-1
d_call: -
v_call: TRBV18
cdr3_aa: CASSPDLRTEMNTEAFF
cdr3_nt: TGTGCCAGCTCACCTGACCTAAGGACTGAGATGAACACTGAAGCTTTCTTT

clone_size: once
j_call: TRBJ2-1
d_call: TRBD2
v_call: TRBV19
cdr3_aa: CASGAGSSYNEQFF
cdr3_nt: TGTGCCAGTGGAGCGGGGAGCTCCTACAATGAGCAGTTCTTC

clone_size: -
j_call: TRBJ1-5
d_call: -
v_call: TRBV28
cdr3_aa: CASSPRAGRSVSNQPQHF
cdr3_nt: TGTGCCAGCAGCCCTCGGGCGGGGCGCAGCGTTAGCAATCAGCCCCAGCATTTT

clone_size: -
j_call: TRBJ2-2
d_call: -
v_call: TRBV19
cdr3_aa: CASMPLGLREKSTGELFF
cdr3_nt: TGTGCCAGTATGCCCCTAGGCTTGCGGGAAAAGAGCACCGGGGAGCTGTTTTTT

clone_size: -
j_call: TRBJ1-2
d_call: TRBD1
v_call: TRBV27
cdr3_aa: CASSFYPIQGEDYGYTF
cdr3_nt: TGTGCCAGCAGTTTTTACCCCATACAGGGGGAGGACTATGGCTACACCTTC

clone_size: few
j_call: TRBJ2-7
d_call: -
v_call: TRBV21-1
cdr3_aa: CASGPTDSYEQYF
cdr3_nt: TGTGCCAGCGGGCCAACTGATTCCTACGAGCAGTACTTC

clone_size: -
j_call: TRBJ1-4
d_call: -
v_call: TRBV6-4
cdr3_aa: CASSEAWAIGNEKLFF
cdr3_nt: TGTGCCAGCAGTGAAGCCTGGGCGATTGGGAATGAAAAACTGTTTTTT

clone_size: -
j_call: TRBJ2-2
d_call: -
v_call: TRBV25-1
cdr3_aa: CASTLAGELFF
cdr3_nt: TGTGCCAGCACTCTCGCCGGGGAGCTGTTTTTT

clone_size: -
j_call: TRBJ2-5
d_call: -
v_call: TRBV7-8
cdr3_aa: CASSSGVEGTQYF
cdr3_nt: TGTGCCAGCAGCTCAGGGGTTGAGGGGACCCAGTACTTC

clone_size: -
j_call: TRBJ2-3
d_call: TRBD1
v_call: TRBV5-4
cdr3_aa: CASSFRGTGGWTDTQYF
cdr3_nt: TGTGCCAGCAGCTTTAGAGGCACAGGGGGCTGGACAGATACGCAGTATTTT

clone_size: -
j_call: TRBJ1-5
d_call: -
v_call: TRBV7-9
cdr3_aa: CASSLGGYDQPQHF
cdr3_nt: TGTGCCAGCAGCTTGGGGGGATACGATCAGCCCCAGCATTTT

clone_size: -
j_call: TRBJ2-1
d_call: TRBD2
v_call: TRBV30
cdr3_aa: CAWSRAGLAGSEEQFF
cdr3_nt: TGTGCCTGGAGTAGGGCGGGACTAGCGGGATCGGAGGAGCAGTTCTTC

clone_size: -
j_call: TRBJ1-1
d_call: TRBD1
v_call: TRBV19
cdr3_aa: CASSKQGKAEAFF
cdr3_nt: TGTGCCAGTAGCAAACAGGGGAAAGCTGAAGCTTTCTTT

clone_size: once
j_call: TRBJ2-3
d_call: TRBD2
v_call: TRBV9
cdr3_aa: CASSPGLAGYTDTQYF
cdr3_nt: TGTGCCAGCAGTCCCGGACTAGCGGGATACACAGATACGCAGTATTTT

clone_size: once
j_call: TRBJ1-3
d_call: -
v_call: TRBV2
cdr3_aa: CASTLYTGDTIYF
cdr3_nt: TGTGCCAGCACTCTCTACACCGGGGACACCATATATTTT

clone_size: once
j_call: TRBJ2-5
d_call: TRBD1
v_call: TRBV13
cdr3_aa: CASSSGQFQETQYF
cdr3_nt: TGTGCCAGCAGCTCGGGACAGTTCCAAGAGACCCAGTACTTC

clone_size: -
j_call: TRBJ2-7
d_call: -
v_call: TRBV30
cdr3_aa: CAWRETARMYF
cdr3_nt: TGTGCCTGGAGGGAGACAGCTCGTATGTACTTC

clone_size: -
j_call: TRBJ1-3
d_call: TRBD1
v_call: TRBV28
cdr3_aa: CASSDRGTFSGNTIYF
cdr3_nt: TGTGCCAGCAGTGACAGGGGGACCTTCTCTGGAAACACCATATATTTT

clone_size: -
j_call: TRBJ1-5
d_call: -
v_call: TRBV30
cdr3_aa: CAWSVQGGALNQPQHF
cdr3_nt: TGTGCCTGGAGTGTACAGGGAGGGGCTCTAAATCAGCCCCAGCATTTT

clone_size: -
j_call: TRBJ2-5
d_call: -
v_call: TRBV3-1/TRBV3-2
cdr3_aa: CASSQGLRTAQETQYF
cdr3_nt: TGTGCCAGCAGCCAAGGCCTCCGGACAGCCCAAGAGACCCAGTACTTC

clone_size: -
j_call: TRBJ2-7
d_call: -
v_call: TRBV7-9
cdr3_aa: CASSSPMSSYEQYF
cdr3_nt: TGTGCCAGCAGCTCCCCCATGAGCTCCTACGAGCAGTACTTC

clone_size: -
j_call: TRBJ2-1
d_call: TRBD2
v_call: TRBV6-5
cdr3_aa: CASRGLAGASYEQFF
cdr3_nt: TGTGCCAGCAGGGGACTAGCGGGAGCGTCATATGAGCAGTTCTTC

clone_size: -
j_call: TRBJ2-7
d_call: TRBD1
v_call: TRBV7-8
cdr3_aa: CASSQTTGDEQYF
cdr3_nt: TGTGCCAGCAGCCAGACGACAGGGGACGAGCAGTACTTC

clone_size: -
j_call: TRBJ2-3
d_call: -
v_call: TRBV7-2
cdr3_aa: CASSRSLWAGDTQYF
cdr3_nt: TGTGCCAGCAGCCGTTCCCTATGGGCTGGTGATACGCAGTATTTT

clone_size: -
j_call: TRBJ2-1
d_call: -
v_call: TRBV5-4
cdr3_aa: CASSSPASSYNEQFF
cdr3_nt: TGTGCCAGCAGTTCCCCGGCTAGCTCCTACAATGAGCAGTTCTTC

clone_size: -
j_call: TRBJ2-2
d_call: TRBD2
v_call: TRBV28
cdr3_aa: CASSFWGGRRTGELFF
cdr3_nt: TGTGCCAGCAGTTTCTGGGGAGGGCGCCGCACCGGGGAGCTGTTTTTT

clone_size: -
j_call: TRBJ2-7
d_call: TRBD2
v_call: TRBV2
cdr3_aa: CASKVTSGRIDEQYF
cdr3_nt: TGTGCCAGCAAAGTTACTAGCGGGAGGATCGACGAGCAGTACTTC

clone_size: -
j_call: TRBJ2-3
d_call: -
v_call: TRBV7-3
cdr3_aa: CASSLSPGTDTQYF
cdr3_nt: TGTGCCAGCAGCTTATCCCCGGGAACAGATACGCAGTATTTT

clone_size: -
j_call: TRBJ2-2
d_call: TRBD1
v_call: TRBV4-3
cdr3_aa: CASSQDHRQGQGWTGELFF
cdr3_nt: TGCGCCAGCAGCCAAGATCACCGGCAAGGACAGGGGTGGACCGGGGAGCTGTTTTTT

clone_size: -
j_call: TRBJ2-5
d_call: -
v_call: TRBV7-3
cdr3_aa: CASSLNLAGPETQYF
cdr3_nt: TGTGCCAGCAGCTTAAACCTCGCAGGGCCAGAGACCCAGTACTTC